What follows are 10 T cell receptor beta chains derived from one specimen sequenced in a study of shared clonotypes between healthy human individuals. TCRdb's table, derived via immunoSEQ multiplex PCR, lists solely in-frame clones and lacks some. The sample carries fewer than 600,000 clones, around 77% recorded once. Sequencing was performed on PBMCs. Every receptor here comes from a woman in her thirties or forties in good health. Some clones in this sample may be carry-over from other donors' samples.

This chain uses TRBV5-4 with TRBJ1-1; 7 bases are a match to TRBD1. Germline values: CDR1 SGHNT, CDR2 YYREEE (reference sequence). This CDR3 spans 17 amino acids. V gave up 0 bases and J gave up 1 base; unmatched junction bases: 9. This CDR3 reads CASSLGLTGQENTEAFF. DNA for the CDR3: TGTGCCAGCAGCTTGGGACTTACCGGACAGGAGAACACTGAAGCTTTCTTT.

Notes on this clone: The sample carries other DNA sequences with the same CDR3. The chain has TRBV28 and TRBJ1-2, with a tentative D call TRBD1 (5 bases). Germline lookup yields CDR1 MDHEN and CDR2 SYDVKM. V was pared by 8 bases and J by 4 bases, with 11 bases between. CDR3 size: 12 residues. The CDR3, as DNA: TGTGCCAGCTCAAGAGGGACCTATGGCTACACCTTC. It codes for CASSRGTYGYTF.

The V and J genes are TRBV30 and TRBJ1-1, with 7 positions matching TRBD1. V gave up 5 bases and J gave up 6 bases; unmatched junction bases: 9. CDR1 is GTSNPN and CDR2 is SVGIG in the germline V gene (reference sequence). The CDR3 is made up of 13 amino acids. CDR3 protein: CAWGTTGAPEAFF. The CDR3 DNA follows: TGTGCCTGGGGGACCACAGGGGCCCCTGAAGCTTTCTTT.

CDR3 DNA sequence: TGTGCCAGTAGTATTACGGACAGCGGGAATGAGCAGTTCTTC. Translated: CASSITDSGNEQFF. The V and J genes are TRBV19 and TRBJ2-1; D is tentatively TRBD1 or TRBD2 (6 bases each). CDR1 and CDR2 (germline): LNHDA, SQIVND (reference sequence). The CDR3 totals 14 residues. Trimming shortened V by 3 bases and J by 7 bases, and 13 bases separated the two germline ends.

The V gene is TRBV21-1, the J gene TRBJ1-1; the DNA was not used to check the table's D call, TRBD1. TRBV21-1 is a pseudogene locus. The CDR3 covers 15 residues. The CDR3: CASSTKGARRTEAFF. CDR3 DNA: TGTGCCAGCAGCACAAAGGGGGCGCGTCGAACTGAAGCTTTCTTT.

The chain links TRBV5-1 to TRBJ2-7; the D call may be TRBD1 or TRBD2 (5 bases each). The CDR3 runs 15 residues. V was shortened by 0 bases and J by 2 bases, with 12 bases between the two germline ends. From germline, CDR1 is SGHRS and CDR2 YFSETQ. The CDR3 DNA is TGCGCCAGCAGCTTGGAGTGGGGGACCCCCTACGAGCAGTACTTC. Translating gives CASSLEWGTPYEQYF.

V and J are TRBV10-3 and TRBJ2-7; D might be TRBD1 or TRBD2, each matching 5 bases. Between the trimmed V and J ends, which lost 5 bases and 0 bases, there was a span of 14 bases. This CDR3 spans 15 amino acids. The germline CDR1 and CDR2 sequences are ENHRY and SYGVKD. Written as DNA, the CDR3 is TGTGCCATCAGTTTTGGGACGGGCAGCTCCTACGAGCAGTACTTC. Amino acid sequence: CAISFGTGSSYEQYF.

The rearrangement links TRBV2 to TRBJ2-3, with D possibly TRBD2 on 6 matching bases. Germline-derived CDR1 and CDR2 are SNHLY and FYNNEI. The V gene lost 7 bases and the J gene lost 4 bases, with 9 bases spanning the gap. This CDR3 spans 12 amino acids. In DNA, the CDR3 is TGTGCCAGCACCGGGGGTTCAGATACGCAGTATTTT. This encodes CASTGGSDTQYF.

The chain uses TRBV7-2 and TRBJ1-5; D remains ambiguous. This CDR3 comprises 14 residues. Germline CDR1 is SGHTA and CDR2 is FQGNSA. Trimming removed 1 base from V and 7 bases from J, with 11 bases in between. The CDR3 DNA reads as TGTGCCAGCAGCTTAGAGTGGGTAGGCCAGCCCCAGCATTTT. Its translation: CASSLEWVGQPQHF. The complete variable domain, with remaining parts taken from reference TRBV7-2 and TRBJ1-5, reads GAGVSQSPSNKVTEKGKDVELRCDPISGHTALYWYRQSLGQGLEFLIYFQGNSAPDKSGLPSDRFSAERTGGSVSTLTIQRTQQEDSAVYLCASSLEWVGQPQHFGDGTRLSIL.

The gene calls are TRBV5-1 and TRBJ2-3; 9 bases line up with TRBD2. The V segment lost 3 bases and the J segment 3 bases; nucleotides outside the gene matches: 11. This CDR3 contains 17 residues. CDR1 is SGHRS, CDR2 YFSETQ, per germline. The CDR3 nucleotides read TGCGCCAGCAGCTCGGGGGCGGGAGGGCCGAGGACAGATACGCAGTATTTT. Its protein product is CASSSGAGGPRTDTQYF. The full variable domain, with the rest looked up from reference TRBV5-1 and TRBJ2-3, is KAGVTQTPRYLIKTRGQQVTLSCSPISGHRSVSWYQQTPGQGLQFLFEYFSETQRNKGNFPGRFSGRQFSNSRSEMNVSTLELGDSALYLCASSSGAGGPRTDTQYFGPGTRLTVL.